The 14 T cell receptor beta chains reported below all come from one sample, sequenced in a study of regulatory T cells in long-lasting Graves disease. The time point denotes: newly diagnosed GD, antithyroid drugs for less than 3 months. PBMC-extracted RNA yielded the TCR library. Both iRepertoire HTBI primers and Arm-PCR of CDR3 regions were used to build the TCR beta libraries. TCRdb fed the multiplex PCR reads into MiXCR, producing one record per CDR3 protein. The sample contains roughly 350,000 distinct CDR3 sequences, 15% to 20% of which appear only once. These data are also associated with another study on T cells in Graves' hyperthyroidism and ophthalmopathy.

The specimen was peripheral blood mononuclear cells (PBMCs), collected at new diagnosis, from a patient treated with antithyroid drugs. The receptors were gathered from a woman between 18 and 30 years old with Graves disease.

This clonotype was detected only once. A much larger clone differs by one base, so this may be a read error. The chain combines TRBV3-1 with TRBJ2-1, with D perhaps matching TRBD2 (6 bases). The CDR3 covers 18 residues. In germline, CDR1 is LGHDT, CDR2 YNNKEL (reference sequence). The CDR3 region has the DNA TGTGCCAGCAGCCCTGGGTTGGGGGAGGAGAGCTCCTGCAATGAGCAGTTCTTC. Its translation is CASSPGLGEESSCNEQFF.

This clonotype was counted at least ten times. The V call is TRBV28, the J call TRBJ1-5; the match to TRBD1 covers 7 bases. In germline, CDR1 is MDHEN, CDR2 SYDVKM. The CDR3 covers 14 residues. V lost 4 bases, J lost 6 bases, and 6 bases stayed unmatched. DNA of the CDR3: TGTGCCAGCAGTTACAGGGGAATCTTTCAGCCCCAGCATTTT. Translated: CASSYRGIFQPQHF.

This clonotype has a count of ten or more. V usage is TRBV6-1 and J usage is TRBJ2-2, with D possibly TRBD1 on 5 matching bases. The CDR3 covers 14 residues. The germline V gene has CDR1 MNHNS and CDR2 SASEGT. Trimming pared 7 bases from V and 7 bases from J, leaving 16 bases between. CDR3 in amino acids: CASKMSQGDGELFF. The CDR3 DNA is TGTGCCAGCAAGATGTCCCAAGGGGACGGGGAGCTGTTTTTT.

This clonotype was counted ten times or more. V gene TRBV29-1 combines with J gene TRBJ2-7, with 9 bases identical to TRBD1. This CDR3 has 12 residues. Germline CDR1 and CDR2: SQVTM and ANQGSEA. V gave up 4 bases and J gave up 8 bases; unmatched junction bases: 6. The CDR3 protein is CSVGGQGLQQYF. As DNA, the CDR3 is TGCAGCGTTGGAGGACAGGGGCTCCAGCAGTACTTC.

Concerning this clonotype itself: This may stem from a read error, because a much larger clone lies one nucleotide away. V is TRBV7-2 and J is TRBJ1-1, with TRBD1 as a possible D gene (6 bases). The germline V gene encodes CDR1 SGHTA and CDR2 FQGNSA. The V end was cut by 3 bases, the J end by 7 bases, with 12 bases between. The CDR3 has 13 residues. CDR3 nucleotides: TGTGCCAGCAGCTTCCACCAGGACAGTGAAGCTTTCTTT. Protein product: CASSFHQDSEAFF. The full variable domain, rest sourced from reference TRBV7-2 and TRBJ1-1, is GAGVSQSPSNKVTEKGKDVELRCDPISGHTALYWYRQSLGQGLEFLIYFQGNSAPDKSGLPSDRFSAERTGGSVSTLTIQRTQQEDSAVYLCASSFHQDSEAFFGQGTRLTVV.

This clonotype was seen a handful of times. The gene calls are TRBV29-1 and TRBJ2-1, with D hard to call. The CDR3 is 10 amino acids. CDR1 is SQVTM and CDR2 is ANQGSEA in the germline V gene. V was cut by 6 bases and J by 9 bases, with 9 bases left in between. CDR3 protein: CSVWLGEQFF. In DNA, the CDR3 is TGCAGCGTATGGTTGGGTGAGCAGTTCTTC.

This clonotype was recorded at least ten times. The chain joins TRBV3-1 to TRBJ2-7; 7 bases line up with TRBD2. V lost 1 base, J lost 0 bases, and 3 bases stayed unmatched. Germline V lookup: CDR1 LGHDT, CDR2 YNNKEL (reference sequence). This CDR3 comprises 15 residues. The CDR3 sequence is CASSQGTRGSYEQYF. The CDR3 DNA is TGTGCCAGCAGCCAAGGGACTAGGGGCTCCTACGAGCAGTACTTC.

This chain connects TRBV4-1 to TRBJ2-1, with 7 bases aligning to TRBD1. This CDR3 spans 15 amino acids. Trimming removed 4 bases from V and 4 bases from J; junction bases left unmatched: 7. CDR1 is MGHRA and CDR2 is YSYEKL in the germline V gene. CDR3 nucleotides: TGCGCCAGCAGCCCCCGGGACAGTGGGTACAATGAGCAGTTCTTC. Translation: CASSPRDSGYNEQFF.

The chain is built from TRBV4-2 and TRBJ1-6; 8 bases align to TRBD1. The CDR3 consists of 15 residues. V was pared by 0 bases and J by 8 bases, with 3 bases of the junction left unmatched. Germline values: CDR1 LGHNA, CDR2 YNFKEQ. The CDR3 coding sequence is TGTGCCAGCAGCCAAGATACCAGGGGGCATTCACCCCTCCACTTT. Amino acid sequence: CASSQDTRGHSPLHF.

This clonotype showed up many times. V is TRBV5-1 and J is TRBJ2-7, with 9 positions matching TRBD1. The CDR3 is made up of 15 amino acids. The V and J ends lost 5 bases and 3 bases, in that order; junction bases with no gene match: 9. Germline CDR1 reads SGHRS; CDR2 reads YFSETQ. The DNA for the CDR3 is TGCGCCAGCAGACCATCGACAGGGGGAGGCTACGAGCAGTACTTC. Translating gives CASRPSTGGGYEQYF.

This clonotype has at least ten counts. V and J are TRBV27 and TRBJ2-7, with TRBD1 as a possible D gene (6 bases). Trimming took 0 bases from V and 4 from J, leaving 13 bases between them. This CDR3 is built from 15 residues. Germline CDR1 is MNHEY and CDR2 is SMNVEV (reference sequence). The CDR3 DNA is TGTGCCAGCAGTTTATCGGCAGGGGACGTGTACGAGCAGTACTTC. Its protein product is CASSLSAGDVYEQYF.

This clonotype was found many times. The V gene is TRBV5-1, the J gene TRBJ2-7; 8 positions agree with TRBD2. V was pared by 3 bases and J by 1 base, with 9 bases of the junction left unmatched. Per germline, CDR1 SGHRS and CDR2 YFSETQ. The CDR3 is made up of 16 amino acids. The CDR3 coding sequence is TGCGCCAGCAGCTGGAGGTCGGCTAGCGGGTCCTACGAGCAGTACTTC. It codes for CASSWRSASGSYEQYF.

This clonotype was observed many times. The chain recombines TRBV6-1 with TRBJ1-1; TRBD1 might be the D (6 bases). V was pared by 7 bases and J by 5 bases, with 17 bases between. Germline V lookup: CDR1 MNHNS, CDR2 SASEGT. The CDR3 is made up of 14 amino acids. Here the CDR3 reads CASTTLGGKTEAFF. CDR3 nucleotides: TGTGCCAGCACCACCTTAGGGGGTAAGACTGAAGCTTTCTTT.

This clonotype was recorded at least ten times. The chain carries TRBV18 and TRBJ1-1; D ambiguous. CDR1 is KGHSH and CDR2 is LQKENI in the germline V gene. The CDR3 spans 15 residues. V was trimmed by 0 bases and J by 0 bases, leaving 8 bases between them. The CDR3 DNA reads TGTGCCAGCTCACCACCGATGCACATGAACACTGAAGCTTTCTTT. This codes for CASSPPMHMNTEAFF.